This T cell receptor (beta chain) was identified during a study of cytomegalovirus exposure and HLA in healthy donors. Whole-study context: In a later analysis, the approximately 120 validation repertoires were reported to have used the same platform as the 650 to 800 first-cohort repertoires. General study points: Rare TCR sequences predominated, though certain public TCRs were found in many donors. Associated with cytomegalovirus, according to the listing, were 164 TCR beta chains. In vitro checks showed that a few CMV-associated chains really do target CMV antigens.

The protocol was immunoSEQ multiplex PCR, while the TCRdb copy is restricted to in-frame clones and leaves out a portion. The sample has 100,000 to 150,000 clones, roughly 93% seen once; the top ten hold roughly 1.2%. Note on this clone: Its antigen is still unknown.

Trimming took 2 bases from V and 4 from J; bases not matched to a gene: 7. CDR3 length: 17 amino acids. Germline CDR1 is GTSNPN and CDR2 is SVGIG (reference sequence). The V gene is TRBV30, the J gene TRBJ2-5; TRBD2 agrees at 16 bases. This clonotype was obtained from a woman between 18 and 29 years old in good health and CMV-seronegative. Sequencing was carried out using PBMCs. The CDR3 spells CAWSRGTSGGAGETQYF. The CDR3 DNA is TGTGCCTGGAGTAGGGGGACTAGCGGGGGGGCCGGAGAGACCCAGTACTTC.